Following are 30 T cell receptor beta chains from one sample sequenced in a study of spatial heterogeneity in lung cancer. Time point noted: sample taken at primary tumor resection. MiXCR, run by TCRdb on the 5' RACE reads, gives a single entry per CDR3 protein. The data hold some 16,000 distinct CDR3 sequences, with 3% to 4.5% observed a single time. Sequencing used normal lung tissue next to the tumor, obtained at surgery. Receptors were obtained from a male donor with early-stage non-small cell lung cancer.

This clonotype was detected many times. With the library built for alpha chains, this beta chain is off target and its frequency is not meaningful. The rearrangement links TRBV9 to TRBJ1-2; no reliable D call. The germline CDR1 and CDR2 sequences are SGDLS and YYNGEE. The CDR3 is 14 amino acids. V lost 3 bases to trimming and J lost 1 base, with 10 bases between them. The CDR3 loop reads CASSGLSLNYGYTF. The CDR3 nucleotides read TGTGCCAGCAGCGGGCTTAGCCTTAACTATGGCTACACCTTC.

By share of the sample, this clonotype is medium-sized. A library prepared for alpha chains yielded this beta chain as an off-target read; its size is of little meaning. This chain joins TRBV29-1 and TRBJ2-5; D is perhaps TRBD1 or TRBD2 (5 bases each). The V end was cut by 7 bases, the J end by 1 base, with 16 bases between. CDR3 length: 14 amino acids. CDR1 SQVTM and CDR2 ANQGSEA come from the germline V gene. CDR3 residues: CSAIPGRSQETQYF. The CDR3 nucleotides read TGCAGCGCCATTCCGGGACGGAGCCAAGAGACCCAGTACTTC.

By share, this clonotype ranks as medium-sized (0.01 to 0.1%). As an off-target read in a library built for alpha chains, this beta chain has a frequency of little significance. This rearrangement joins TRBV10-3 to TRBJ2-1, with 9 bases that match TRBD2. The CDR3 consists of 16 residues. The germline V gene has CDR1 ENHRY and CDR2 SYGVKD. The V segment lost 0 bases and the J segment 2 bases; nucleotides outside the gene matches: 2. The CDR3 region has the DNA TGTGCCATCAGTGAGTCAGGGACTAGCACCTACAATGAGCAGTTCTTC. Translated: CAISESGTSTYNEQFF.

This clonotype was counted many times. A library prepared for alpha chains yielded this beta chain as an off-target read; its size is of little meaning. The V call is TRBV15, the J call TRBJ2-1, with 9 positions matching TRBD2. The CDR3 has 13 residues. The germline gives CDR1 LNHNV, CDR2 YYDKDF (reference sequence). Trimming removed 0 bases from V and 12 bases from J; junction bases left unmatched: 3. Here the CDR3 reads CATSRDWREGQFF. The CDR3 bases are TGTGCCACCAGCAGAGATTGGCGGGAGGGGCAGTTCTTC.

The sample holds many counts of this clonotype. Germline and junction disagree at one end, which may indicate a read error. This beta chain came through as a stray read in a library set up for alpha chains, and its size says little. The rearrangement links TRBV7-7 to TRBJ2-2; D not certain. Germline CDR1 is SSHAT and CDR2 is FNYEAQ (reference sequence). The length of the CDR3 is 15 residues. The CDR3 protein is CASSLGSSNTGELFF. Here the CDR3 DNA reads TGTGCTAGCAGCTTGGGCAGTTCGAACACCGGGGAGCTGTTTTTT.

This clonotype was seen ten or more times. The library was built for alpha chains, so this beta chain is an off-target read and its size means little. The rearrangement links TRBV29-1 to TRBJ1-1; D gene unclear. The CDR3 covers 11 residues. V lost 2 bases, J lost 3 bases, and 4 bases lay in between. From germline, CDR1 is SQVTM and CDR2 ANQGSEA. CDR3 in amino acids: CSVERDTEAFF. The CDR3 coding sequence is TGCAGCGTTGAAAGGGACACTGAAGCTTTCTTT.

This clonotype was seen many times. This beta chain is an off-target read within a library intended for alpha chains, so its frequency means little. The chain couples TRBV7-8 to TRBJ2-3; 10 bases map to TRBD2. Germline CDR1 SGHVS, CDR2 FQNEAQ. J lost 2 bases, V lost 8 bases, and 13 bases had no gene match. The length of the CDR3 is 17 residues. In DNA, the CDR3 is TGTGCCAGCCTTCTAGCGGGGGCTCAGAGTATCACAGATACGCAGTATTTT. Amino acids: CASLLAGAQSITDTQYF.

This clonotype was recorded many times. This beta chain is a stray sequence in a library constructed for alpha chains; its clone size is not meaningful. The J gene is TRBJ2-7, the V gene TRBV20-1, with D perhaps matching TRBD1 (6 bases). V was shortened by 3 bases and J by 2 bases, with 8 bases between the two germline ends. The CDR3 consists of 12 residues. CDR1 and CDR2 (germline): DFQATT, SNEGSKA (reference sequence). CDR3 loop: CSARDSPYEQYF. DNA for the CDR3: TGCAGTGCTAGGGACAGTCCCTACGAGCAGTACTTC.

This clonotype was recorded at least ten times. A library prepared for alpha chains yielded this beta chain as an off-target read; its size is of little meaning. CDR3 coding DNA: TGTGCCAGCAGTTACTCGATAGGGGAGTATTCACCCCTCCACTTT. Its translation: CASSYSIGEYSPLHF. The V and J genes are TRBV6-5 and TRBJ1-6; possible D gene TRBD1, 5 bases. The germline V gene encodes CDR1 MNHEY and CDR2 SVGAGI. The CDR3 is made up of 15 amino acids. Trimming removed 0 bases at V and 8 bases at J, with 11 bases between.

The sample holds many counts of this clonotype. Since it is a stray read in a library aimed at alpha chains, this beta chain has a size that is not meaningful. J is TRBJ2-6 and V is TRBV27; D is unclear. This CDR3 has 13 amino acids. Trimming removed 3 bases from V and 1 base from J, with 1 base in between. Germline V gives CDR1 MNHEY, CDR2 SMNVEV (reference sequence). The CDR3 bases are TGTGCCAGCAGTTTTTCTGGGGCCAACGTCCTGACTTTC. Its translation is CASSFSGANVLTF.

This clonotype is medium-sized in the sample. This beta chain is an off-target read within a library intended for alpha chains, so its frequency means little. This chain connects TRBV7-3 to TRBJ2-5, with TRBD2 matching 7 bases. V trimming: 5 bases; J trimming: 4 bases; junction bases outside the gene matches: 7. This CDR3 is built from 14 residues. The germline CDR1 and CDR2 sequences are SGHTA and FQGTGA. The CDR3 reads CASSPNGGSETQYF. For the CDR3, the DNA is TGTGCCAGCAGCCCCAACGGGGGGTCAGAGACCCAGTACTTC.

This clonotype was detected many times. The library was built for alpha chains, so this beta chain is an off-target read and its size means little. The chain carries TRBV15 and TRBJ1-1, with D unresolved. The CDR3 loop spans 13 amino acids. Germline assignment: CDR1 LNHNV and CDR2 YYDKDF (reference sequence). V lost 0 bases to trimming and J lost 4 bases, with 6 bases between them. Here the CDR3 DNA reads TGTGCCACCAGCAGAGATCCGGGCACTGAAGCTTTCTTT. The encoded protein is CATSRDPGTEAFF.

This clonotype came up many times. This beta chain slipped into a library made for alpha chains as a stray read, so its size is not meaningful. The chain joins TRBV7-3 to TRBJ2-3, with TRBD2 identical over 10 bases. V trimming: 6 bases; J trimming: 5 bases; junction bases outside the gene matches: 8. The CDR3 contains 15 residues. CDR1 SGHTA and CDR2 FQGTGA come from the germline V gene. The CDR3 spells CASSSSGSGLDTQYF. CDR3 coding DNA: TGTGCCAGCAGTTCTAGCGGGAGTGGGTTAGATACGCAGTATTTT.

This clonotype was counted many times. Within a library made for alpha chains, this beta chain is off target, and its count is uninformative. The chain recombines TRBV24-1 with TRBJ2-2; 10 nucleotides match TRBD1. V trimming: 8 bases; J trimming: 5 bases; junction bases outside the gene matches: 7. The CDR3 runs to 15 residues. Looked up from germline, CDR1 is KGHDR and CDR2 is SFDVKD. This chain's CDR3 is CATTATGGRTGELFF. CDR3 DNA sequence: TGTGCCACCACTGCGACAGGGGGCAGGACCGGGGAGCTGTTTTTT.

This clonotype was found many times. This beta chain lies outside the target of a library built for alpha chains; its clone size means little. The rearrangement joins TRBV28 to TRBJ2-5, with 8 nucleotides matching TRBD1. The CDR3 has 12 residues. After removal of 6 bases from V and 7 bases from J, the junction contained 4 bases not matched to a gene. The germline V gene has CDR1 MDHEN and CDR2 SYDVKM. In DNA, the CDR3 is TGTGCCAGCAGGCAGGGGGCTGGGACCCAGTACTTC. As protein: CASRQGAGTQYF.

As concerns this clonotype: This beta chain is an off-target read within a library intended for alpha chains, so its frequency means little. The genes are TRBV4-2 and TRBJ2-5, with 9 nucleotides matching TRBD2. This CDR3 is built from 15 residues. Trimming cost V 0 bases and J 9 bases; bases outside gene matches: 8. The germline V gene encodes CDR1 LGHNA and CDR2 YNFKEQ. The chain's CDR3 is CASSQETSGDEAQYF. DNA for the CDR3: TGTGCCAGCAGCCAAGAGACTAGCGGAGACGAGGCCCAGTACTTC.

At least ten counts were recorded for this clonotype. The library was prepared for alpha chains; this beta chain is a stray read, so its frequency means little. The V gene is TRBV5-1, the J gene TRBJ2-7; 8 positions match TRBD2. The CDR3 has 15 residues. Germline loops: CDR1 SGHRS, CDR2 YFSETQ. V shed 0 bases and J 1 base; nucleotides not matched to a gene: 3. The CDR3 here is CASSLVAGTSYEQYF. The CDR3 DNA reads TGCGCCAGCAGCTTGGTAGCGGGAACATCCTACGAGCAGTACTTC.

A remark on this clonotype: This beta chain was picked up by a library intended for alpha chains and is off target, so its count carries little meaning. The chain carries TRBV12-3 or TRBV12-4 and TRBJ2-6, with no clear D. V was trimmed by 0 bases and J by 0 bases, leaving 6 bases between them. CDR3 length: 16 amino acids. The CDR3 protein is CASSLAGHSGANVLTF. CDR3 coding DNA: TGTGCCAGCAGTTTAGCGGGTCACTCTGGGGCCAACGTCCTGACTTTC.

This clonotype was detected ten times or more. This beta chain is an off-target read within a library intended for alpha chains, so its frequency means little. The V call is TRBV5-1, the J call TRBJ2-5; unclear D gene. Germline loops: CDR1 SGHRS, CDR2 YFSETQ. Between the trimmed V and J ends, which lost 0 bases and 5 bases, there was a span of 11 bases. CDR3 length equals 14 residues. CDR3: CASSLGFAGETQYF. CDR3 bases: TGCGCCAGCAGCTTGGGATTCGCTGGGGAGACCCAGTACTTC.

This clonotype has ten or more counts. Since it is a stray read in a library aimed at alpha chains, this beta chain has a size that is not meaningful. The chain has TRBV24-1 and TRBJ2-1, with 7 bases fitting TRBD1. The V and J ends lost 6 bases and 7 bases, in that order; junction bases with no gene match: 11. From germline, CDR1 is KGHDR and CDR2 SFDVKD. This CDR3 region has 15 residues. DNA for the CDR3: TGTGCCACCAGTATTGAGGGGGCTATGGGTAATGAGCAGTTCTTC. Its translation is CATSIEGAMGNEQFF.

This clonotype was observed at least ten times. Because the library targeted alpha chains, this beta chain is an off-target read whose size means little. The chain combines TRBV27 with TRBJ2-7; no clear D gene. The CDR3 loop spans 16 amino acids. Trimming stripped 2 bases from V and 0 bases from J, with 14 bases between. Germline V lookup: CDR1 MNHEY, CDR2 SMNVEV (reference sequence). This CDR3 reads CASSLNPASSSYEQYF. CDR3 sequence (DNA): TGTGCCAGCAGTTTAAATCCAGCGTCTAGCTCCTACGAGCAGTACTTC.

This clonotype has a count of ten or more. The library was prepared for alpha chains; this beta chain is a stray read, so its frequency means little. The V gene is TRBV6-2 or TRBV6-3, the J gene TRBJ2-7; TRBD2 agrees at 8 bases. V lost 2 bases, J lost 3 bases, and 12 bases stayed unmatched. Germline values: CDR1 MNHEY, CDR2 SVGEGT. The CDR3 sequence is 17 residues long. CDR3 coding DNA: TGTGCCAGCAGTTACGATCAAACTAGCGGACTATACTACGAGCAGTACTTC. Protein sequence: CASSYDQTSGLYYEQYF.

This clonotype was picked up many times. This beta chain is a stray sequence in a library constructed for alpha chains; its clone size is not meaningful. CDR3 coding DNA: TGTGCCAGCCAAGGGGGACTCCATTCACCCCTCCACTTT. It specifies CASQGGLHSPLHF. The V and J genes are TRBV12-3 or TRBV12-4 and TRBJ1-6; a possible D gene is TRBD1 (6 bases). This CDR3 region has 13 residues. Between the trimmed V and J ends, which lost 8 bases and 8 bases, there was a span of 13 bases.

This clonotype ranks as large (0.1 to 1%). This beta chain is an unintended read in a library built for alpha chains; its size means little. This chain links TRBV6-2 or TRBV6-3 with TRBJ2-5, with TRBD2 matching over 8 bases. The germline CDR1 and CDR2 sequences are MNHEY and SVGEGT. The CDR3 consists of 13 residues. V was pared by 5 bases and J by 4 bases, with 3 bases of the junction left unmatched. This CDR3 is CASSPTSGETQYF. The CDR3 coding sequence is TGTGCCAGCAGTCCTACTAGCGGAGAGACCCAGTACTTC.

Many counts were recorded for this clonotype. The size of this beta chain means little, since it is a stray read in a library made for alpha chains. The chain recombines TRBV5-1 with TRBJ1-1, with D possibly TRBD1 on 6 matching bases. Germline CDR1 is SGHRS and CDR2 is YFSETQ. This CDR3 is 13 amino acids long. V shed 0 bases and J shed 7 bases, with 10 bases lying between them. CDR3 in DNA: TGCGCCAGCAGCTTGGCTGAAGGGGGTGAAGCTTTCTTT. Encoded protein: CASSLAEGGEAFF.

This clonotype has at least ten counts. The library was prepared for alpha chains; this beta chain is a stray read, so its frequency means little. The rearrangement joins TRBV21-1 to TRBJ2-1; the tabulated D call, TRBD1, remains unverified against the DNA. TRBV21-1 is noted as a pseudogene. The CDR3 is 19 residues long. CDR3 in amino acids: CASSKVRGQVEVHQHEQFF. The DNA for the CDR3 is TGTGCCAGCAGCAAAGTAAGGGGACAGGTAGAGGTTCATCAACATGAGCAGTTCTTC.

This clonotype was observed a few times. In a library made to pick up alpha chains, this beta chain is a stray read with a size that means little. This chain uses TRBV4-1 with TRBJ2-7; 10 bases align to TRBD1. The J segment lost 3 bases and the V segment lost 0 bases, leaving 5 bases of the junction unmatched. This CDR3 contains 16 residues. Germline CDR1 and CDR2: MGHRA and YSYEKL. In DNA form, the CDR3 reads TGCGCCAGCAGCCAAGAACCGACAGGGGGCCACTACGAGCAGTACTTC. This gives the protein CASSQEPTGGHYEQYF.

In its sample, this clonotype was seen a few times. This beta chain represents an off-target read in a library built for alpha chains; its size is of limited meaning. The chain links TRBV7-2 to TRBJ2-7, with 7 nucleotides matching TRBD2. V shed 0 bases, J shed 3 bases, and the junction held 5 bases outside the gene matches. This CDR3 contains 15 residues. Germline CDR1 is SGHTA and CDR2 is FQGNSA. The DNA of the CDR3 is TGTGCCAGCAGCTTAGCCGGCGGGAGTTTCTACGAGCAGTACTTC. It translates to CASSLAGGSFYEQYF.

This clonotype was detected ten times or more. The library was built for alpha chains, so this beta chain is an off-target read and its size means little. The rearrangement links TRBV7-2 to TRBJ2-7; 8 bases map to TRBD1. The V and J ends lost 5 bases and 7 bases, in that order; junction bases with no gene match: 7. CDR3 length equals 13 residues. Per the germline V gene, CDR1 is SGHTA and CDR2 is FQGNSA. CDR3: CASSLGQGREQYF. The CDR3, as DNA: TGTGCCAGCAGCCTAGGACAGGGAAGAGAGCAGTACTTC.

This clonotype was counted at least ten times. The size of this beta chain means little, since it is a stray read in a library made for alpha chains. The chain links TRBV3-1 to TRBJ1-1; no clear D gene. Per the germline V gene, CDR1 is LGHDT and CDR2 is YNNKEL (reference sequence). V gave up 0 bases and J gave up 0 bases, with 8 bases separating them. CDR3 length: 15 residues. The chain's CDR3 is CASSQEGRLNTEAFF. CDR3 bases: TGTGCCAGCAGCCAAGAGGGCAGACTGAACACTGAAGCTTTCTTT.